This T cell receptor beta chain is from a study of shared clonotypes between healthy human individuals (dated by TCRdb to about 2020). Regarding the research as a whole: The cohort comprised a couple of women and a few men aged 18 to 49 years. For each donor, CD4 naive and CD4 memory were each given three plates, CD8 naive was given two plates, and CD8 memory was given one plate. Blood TCR repertoires of about five healthy adults were deeply sequenced to estimate repertoire size and the extent of clonotype sharing between individuals. To increase sequencing depth and limit assay-specific biases, different laboratories used diverse techniques to prepare libraries and sequence TCR repertoires. Leukapheresis yielded between about 0.94 and 8.9 billion PBMCs per donor.

The donors were healthy, HIV-negative adults with no recently reported acute infections or vaccinations. Only Caucasian adults living in Nashville, Tennessee, USA were represented among the donors. CD4+ T cells were enriched by magnetic negative selection; naive cells were then positively selected on CD45RA, and the negative fraction formed the memory subset. After blood collection by leukapheresis, PBMCs were isolated using Ficoll-Histopaque density gradient centrifugation and then cryopreserved in the vapor phase of liquid nitrogen. Analytical flow cytometry was used to check the purity and quantity of every magnetically sorted T cell population. Genomic DNA was isolated from every sorted fraction and measured by UV absorbance on a Nanodrop 2000c. Using the deep immunoSEQ assay, multiplex PCR amplified TCR CDR3 regions from genomic DNA. Extracted genomic DNA from each cell subset was spread evenly across all wells of several immunoSEQ 96-well plates, with each plate serving as a replicate. For sorted subsets, about 0.2 ug genomic DNA, equal to 30,000 to 35,000 T cell genomes, was loaded into each replicate PCR. Purified libraries were measured with a Qubit 3.0 fluorometer, size-checked on a Bioanalyzer 2100, and measured again with the KAPA Library Quantification kit. A separate single-read 150-cycle Illumina NextSeq 550 flow cell was used to sequence each immunoSEQ 96-well plate. On the authors' methods: The immunoSEQ output contained only junctional sequences without quality scores, so filtering could not match that applied to full-length reads. To assign V/J genes and CDR3, sequences were annotated using PyIR, a Python wrapper for IgBLAST v1.9, with IMGT germline references. Reads with weak V/J assignments (E-value above 1e-6), missing CDR3, stop codons, out-of-frame junctions, or ambiguous translated residues were removed. A V3J clonotype was defined by an identical inferred V gene, J gene, and CDR3 amino acid sequence. The percentage overlap between two repertoires was calculated by dividing the number of shared unique clonotypes by the size of the smaller repertoire. Richness of each repertoire was evaluated using RTK rarefaction, the Chao1 estimator, and Recon v2.1 estimates of unobserved clonotypes. For all TCRbeta clonotypes obtained by the gDNA method from a few donors, generation probabilities were computed with OLGA. Not all clones reach the TCRdb copy of this immuneACCESS table, which keeps in-frame sequences only. Checked studies attribute under half of the gap to unresolved V genes and leave the rest unexplained. The V and J calls and the clone size are those of that table, but D and trimming were determined from the DNA. In this sample the table shows under 850,000 clones, approximately 77% of which occur a single time. The leading ten clones occupy over 1.5% of the sample.

The investigation overall reported the following: Even with the large sequencing depth, rarefaction of the sorted-subset datasets indicated that sequencing was incomplete. When several donors were compared, the shared fraction of clonotypes was roughly 5% for naive CD4, less than 4% for naive CD8, 2% to 2.5% for memory CD4, and 0.4% for memory CD8. Clonotypes shared by all four sorted-subset donors showed higher generation probabilities than non-shared clonotypes. Pairwise subsampling led to the expectation that sequencing depth would affect the degree of clonotype sharing among donors. Because the study included a small number of donors, the genetic and exposure-history diversity represented was limited. Only blood was sampled, and tissue TCR repertoires likely differ from those in blood. Naive subsets generally had larger estimated clonotype richness than memory subsets did.

As regards this clone: This receptor's antigen is unknown. No clone much larger than this one lies a single base away; base qualities are absent.

From its cysteine to its phenylalanine, the CDR3 spans 13 amino acids. Just the 39-base CDR3 DNA is kept, in frame starting at base 1. After removal of 5 bases from V and 4 bases from J, the junction retains 4 bases not matched to a gene. From a lookup of the germline V gene, CDR1 and CDR2 are SQVTM and ANQGSEA. The sequenced sample consisted of memory CD4+ T cells sorted from blood. The meaning of the sample's cell subset or site label: CD45RA-negative fraction. This sequence was found in a woman in her twenties or thirties in good health. The chain is encoded by TRBV29-1 joined to TRBJ1-4, with TRBD1 identical over 7 junction bases. The CDR3 is CSVSGTVNEKLFF. The DNA sequence is TGCAGCGTTTCCGGGACAGTTAATGAAAAACTGTTTTTT.